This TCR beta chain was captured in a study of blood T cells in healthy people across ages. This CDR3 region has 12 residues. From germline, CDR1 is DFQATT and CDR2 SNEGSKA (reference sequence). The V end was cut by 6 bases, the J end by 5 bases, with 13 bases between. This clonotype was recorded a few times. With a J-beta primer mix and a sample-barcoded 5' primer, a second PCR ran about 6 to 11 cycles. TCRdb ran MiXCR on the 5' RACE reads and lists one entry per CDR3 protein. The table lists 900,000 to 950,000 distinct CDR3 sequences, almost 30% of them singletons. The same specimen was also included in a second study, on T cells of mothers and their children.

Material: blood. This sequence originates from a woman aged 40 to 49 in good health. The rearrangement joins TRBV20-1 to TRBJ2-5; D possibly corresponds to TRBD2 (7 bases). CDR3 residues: CSALQGGETQYF. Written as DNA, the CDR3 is TGCAGTGCCCTACAGGGAGGGGAGACCCAGTACTTC.